The rows below give T cell receptor beta chains drawn from one sample of a study of CD8+ T cells in alopecia areata. The assay was immunoSEQ multiplex PCR, and TCRdb's table has in-frame clones only and misses some. Among 150,000 to 200,000 clones, around 60% were seen once, and the ten largest hold about 1.3%. The sequencing here drew on CD4+ T cells sorted from blood, taken at approximately week 49, from a patient treated with tofacitinib. Receptors were obtained from a human donor with alopecia areata. Each CDR3 is given without its conserved first and last residue.

>TRBV10-3|TRBJ2-1
AISEGSGLGHEQF
>TRBV9|TRBJ1-4
ASSVTGSEKLF
>TRBV10-3|TRBJ1-5
AISEGGFDQPQH
>TRBV7-6|TRBJ1-1
ASSPRQGARGVEAF
>TRBV6-1|TRBJ2-7
ASSVQTGPPYEQY
>TRBV30|TRBJ2-3
AWSVGSRTDTQY
>TRBV10-1|TRBJ2-2
ASSVDVANTGELF
>TRBV5-1|TRBJ2-3
ASSLGPGADTQY
>TRBV9|TRBJ2-1
ASSPRGTSGGVEQF
>TRBV30|TRBJ2-7
AWRTAGASYEQY
>TRBV29-1|TRBJ1-1
SVEGRGRRSTEAF
>TRBV9|TRBJ2-3
ASSRTTRGDTQY
>TRBV6-1|TRBJ2-7
ASSEALQGANEQY
>TRBV29-1|TRBJ2-3
SSNREWTDTQY
>TRBV30|TRBJ2-2
ARTGLAFGELF
>TRBV27|TRBJ1-6
ASKGTPRDSPLH
>TRBV19|TRBJ2-5
ASTTDAGETQY
>TRBV5-6|TRBJ1-4
ASSLGFSGQELF
>TRBV29-1|TRBJ1-1
SVERVNTEAF
>TRBV30|TRBJ1-1
AWSNGPVAF
>TRBV7-2|TRBJ1-2
ATFGGAGGYT
>TRBV15|TRBJ2-3
ATSRSAQDTQY
>TRBV29-1|TRBJ1-1
SVGEFNTEAF
>TRBV4-1|TRBJ2-7
ASSPAGGPNYEQY
>TRBV29-1|TRBJ2-1
SAGGDSGNQPYNEQF
>TRBV4-3|TRBJ2-3
ASSQSPTGFGTDTQY
>TRBV5-1|TRBJ2-1
ASSLGREINEQF
>TRBV29-1|TRBJ1-2
SVRTGEGYT
>TRBV29-1|TRBJ2-1
SVGERGLGEQF
>TRBV10-3|TRBJ2-7
AMGQGGDEQY
>TRBV30|TRBJ2-5
AWTARGGGTQY
>TRBV29-1|TRBJ1-4
SVENRGSSEKLF
>TRBV29-1|TRBJ2-3
SVHPGLASDTQY
>TRBV2|TRBJ2-3
ARGGGTDTQY
>TRBV9|TRBJ2-3
ARDSGVQTDTQY
>TRBV7-8|TRBJ1-5
ASSVSQGNQPQH
>TRBV27|TRBJ2-1
ASSWGQPYNEQF
>TRBV7-2|TRBJ2-4
ASSLGVAVGKNIQY
>TRBV27|TRBJ2-5
ASSLRGQETQY
>TRBV25-1|TRBJ2-3
ASSGTSGGLTDTQY
>TRBV4-1|TRBJ1-1
ASSQLVTNTEAF
>TRBV29-1|TRBJ1-2
SVETATYGYT
>TRBV5-1|TRBJ1-1
ASSHSQGEAF
>TRBV5-4|TRBJ2-7
ASSLFGGGNEQY
>TRBV5-6|TRBJ2-5
ASSFGPGGETQY
>TRBV30|TRBJ1-6
AWITAPNSPLH
>TRBV7-9|TRBJ1-1
ASSPEGGGTEAF
>TRBV4-3|TRBJ1-3
ASRGSGNTIY
>TRBV11-2|TRBJ2-7
ASSLRETGRREQY